The 25 T cell receptor beta chains listed next were all sequenced from one sample in a study of Ad26.COV2.S vaccination and SARS-CoV-2 variants. This table comes from immunoSEQ multiplex PCR, and its TCRdb copy is limited to in-frame clones, with some not included. The table lists about 680,000 clones, roughly 90% of them singletons. The treatment denotes: 15 to 20 received Ad26.COV2.S at low or high dose, single or two shots; roughly 5 received placebo; per-sample allocation not given. Each sample was drawn 63 days after the first injection (of vaccine or placebo). This specimen was peripheral blood, taken in a trial of Ad26.COV2.S vaccine versus placebo. The receptors originated from a person aged 18-65 years who received the Ad26.COV2.S COVID-19 vaccine or a placebo.

Regarding this clone: Other DNA sequences from this sample encode an identical CDR3 as well. The chain links TRBV11-2 to TRBJ1-1, with a tentative D call TRBD1 (5 bases). The length of the CDR3 is 13 residues. Deletions cut 4 bases from V and 2 bases from J, with 8 bases between. Germline CDR1 SGHAT, CDR2 FQNNGV. CDR3 in DNA: TGTGCCAGCAGCTCCCAGGGAAACACTGAAGCTTTCTTT. Translation: CASSSQGNTEAFF. Combining the CDR3 with reference TRBV11-2 and TRBJ1-1 gives the whole variable domain EAGVAQSPRYKIIEKRQSVAFWCNPISGHATLYWYQQILGQGPKLLIQFQNNGVVDDSQLPKDRFSAERLKGVDSTLKIQPAKLEDSAVYLCASSSQGNTEAFFGQGTRLTVV.

The rearrangement joins TRBV29-1 to TRBJ2-4; D remains ambiguous. V lost 1 base, J lost 6 bases, and 4 bases lay in between. Per germline, CDR1 SQVTM and CDR2 ANQGSEA. This CDR3 has 11 amino acids. CDR3 residues: CSVEVRNIQYF. CDR3 bases: TGCAGCGTTGAAGTTAGAAACATTCAGTACTTC.

A single count supports this clone. The chain combines TRBV12-3 or TRBV12-4 with TRBJ2-5, with D unresolved. The CDR3 has 12 residues. V was clipped by 2 bases and J by 5 bases, with 6 bases between them. The CDR3 reads CASSLSEETQYF. CDR3 DNA sequence: TGTGCCAGCAGTTTAAGTGAGGAGACCCAGTACTTC.

The chain carries TRBV7-9 and TRBJ1-2, with D possibly being TRBD1 (5 bases). Germline V CDR1 and CDR2: SEHNR, FQNEAQ (reference sequence). The CDR3 runs to 13 residues. V was cut by 2 bases and J by 8 bases, with 12 bases left in between. The CDR3 region has the DNA TGTGCCAGCAGCTTATTGGGACCAGTGGGCTACACCTTC. As protein: CASSLLGPVGYTF. Based on the CDR3 plus reference TRBV7-9 and TRBJ1-2, the full variable domain is DTGVSQNPRHKITKRGQNVTFRCDPISEHNRLYWYRQTLGQGPEFLTYFQNEAQLEKSRLLSDRFSAERPKGSFSTLEIQRTEQGDSAMYLCASSLLGPVGYTFGSGTRLTVV.

This clone showed up just a few times. V usage is TRBV27 and J usage is TRBJ1-2; 9 nucleotides line up with TRBD1. The CDR3 is 16 amino acids. The germline CDR1 and CDR2 sequences are MNHEY and SMNVEV (reference sequence). The V gene end was trimmed by 0 bases and the J gene end by 4 bases; junction bases not matched to a gene: 6. The CDR3 loop reads CASSLSRTGEGYGYTF. The CDR3 DNA follows: TGTGCCAGCAGTTTATCAAGGACAGGGGAGGGCTATGGCTACACCTTC.

This clone has just one count. The chain carries TRBV4-2 and TRBJ2-3, with D possibly being TRBD1 (6 bases). The germline V gene has CDR1 LGHNA and CDR2 YNFKEQ. The CDR3 covers 15 residues. Deletions cut 4 bases from V and 5 bases from J, with 16 bases between. CDR3 sequence reads: CASSPYGTGRDTQYF. The DNA of the CDR3 is TGTGCCAGCAGCCCATACGGTACAGGGAGAGATACGCAGTATTTT.

This chain uses TRBV14 with TRBJ2-7, with D unresolved. Deletions cut 1 base from V and 6 bases from J, with 7 bases between. The CDR3 is made up of 12 amino acids. CDR1 and CDR2 (germline): SGHDN, FVKESK. CDR3 amino acids: CASSQVRREQYF. CDR3 coding DNA: TGTGCCAGCAGCCAAGTAAGGCGCGAGCAGTACTTC.

V gene TRBV19 combines with J gene TRBJ2-1; no clear D gene. The CDR3 extends over 13 amino acids. CDR1 and CDR2 (germline): LNHDA, SQIVND (reference sequence). V was trimmed by 3 bases and J by 8 bases, leaving 11 bases between them. The CDR3 reads CASSILQSDEQFF. Here the CDR3 DNA reads TGTGCCAGTAGTATCCTACAATCGGATGAGCAGTTCTTC.

The chain carries TRBV3-1 (or the pseudogene TRBV3-2) and TRBJ1-6, with D tentatively TRBD1 (5 bases). The CDR3 totals 15 residues. Germline V gene sequence: CDR1 LGHDT, CDR2 YNNKEL (reference sequence). V gave up 0 bases and J gave up 15 bases, with 18 bases separating them. The CDR3 sequence is CASSQDMAGRPLLHF. Here the CDR3 DNA reads TGTGCCAGCAGCCAAGATATGGCAGGGAGGCCACTCCTCCACTTT.

The V and J genes are TRBV24-1 and TRBJ2-2, with 8 bases fitting TRBD1. V trimming: 4 bases; J trimming: 7 bases; junction bases outside the gene matches: 10. The germline V gene encodes CDR1 KGHDR and CDR2 SFDVKD. The CDR3 length is 16 residues. The CDR3 reads CATSETGTGLDGELFF. The CDR3 DNA follows: TGTGCCACCAGTGAAACCGGGACAGGTCTGGACGGGGAGCTGTTTTTT.

On this clone itself: Different DNA sequences within this sample yield the same CDR3. The chain employs TRBV6-1 and TRBJ1-5, with D uncertain. CDR3 length: 11 residues. The ends were cut back, 2 bases at V and 6 bases at J, with 2 bases in the middle. Germline CDR1 reads MNHNS; CDR2 reads SASEGT. CDR3 residues: CASSESQPQHF. The CDR3, as DNA: TGTGCCAGCAGTGAAAGTCAGCCCCAGCATTTT.

The chain has TRBV29-1 and TRBJ1-6; D might be TRBD1 (5 bases). The CDR3 runs 14 residues. Trimming removed 7 bases at V and 7 bases at J, with 17 bases between. Per germline, CDR1 SQVTM and CDR2 ANQGSEA. CDR3 residues: CSAVFRDLNSPLHF. CDR3 DNA sequence: TGCAGCGCCGTTTTCCGGGACCTAAATTCACCCCTCCACTTT.

This clone was observed once. The V gene is TRBV10-3, the J gene TRBJ1-2; possible D gene TRBD1, 5 bases. V lost 4 bases and J 0 bases, leaving 9 bases between the germline ends. The length of the CDR3 is 14 residues. Germline lookup yields CDR1 ENHRY and CDR2 SYGVKD. The CDR3 region is CAISGRQSNYGYTF. CDR3 DNA: TGTGCCATCAGTGGACGACAGTCTAACTATGGCTACACCTTC.

The chain is built from TRBV18 and TRBJ2-1; TRBD1 matches 9 bases. V was pared by 2 bases and J by 7 bases, with 9 bases of the junction left unmatched. Germline assignment: CDR1 KGHSH and CDR2 LQKENI. The CDR3 consists of 16 residues. In DNA form, the CDR3 reads TGTGCCAGCTCACCAGTGGGGACAGGGTTCGCGAATGAGCAGTTCTTC. As protein: CASSPVGTGFANEQFF.

The chain links TRBV3-1 (or the pseudogene TRBV3-2) to TRBJ1-2; a possible D gene is TRBD1 (5 bases). V was pared by 0 bases and J by 4 bases, with 9 bases between. This CDR3 contains 14 residues. In germline, CDR1 is LGHDT, CDR2 YNNKEL (reference sequence). For the CDR3, the DNA is TGTGCCAGCAGCCAAGACAGGGTGGGCTATGGCTACACCTTC. This sequence encodes CASSQDRVGYGYTF.

The chain recombines TRBV24-1 with TRBJ1-1; D remains unclear. Germline CDR1 and CDR2: KGHDR and SFDVKD. V was trimmed by 0 bases and J by 7 bases, leaving 8 bases between them. The CDR3 loop spans 13 amino acids. This chain's CDR3 is CATSDLPFVEAFF. The DNA of the CDR3 is TGTGCCACCAGTGATTTGCCCTTCGTTGAAGCTTTCTTT.

The chain links TRBV19 to TRBJ1-1; 7 bases map to TRBD1. CDR1 and CDR2 from the germline V gene are LNHDA and SQIVND (reference sequence). Trimming took 5 bases from V and 1 from J; bases not matched to a gene: 4. The CDR3 spans 14 residues. CDR3 sequence reads: CASSARTGNTEAFF. The CDR3 DNA sequence: TGTGCCAGTAGTGCACGGACAGGGAACACTGAAGCTTTCTTT.

The V call is TRBV10-3, the J call TRBJ2-1; TRBD1 matches 7 bases. Germline V gene data show CDR1 as ENHRY and CDR2 as SYGVKD. The length of the CDR3 is 15 residues. After removal of 5 bases from V and 6 bases from J, the junction contained 10 bases not matched to a gene. The CDR3 spells CAISSPGTAFNEQFF. Here the CDR3 DNA reads TGTGCCATCAGTTCCCCCGGGACAGCTTTCAATGAGCAGTTCTTC.

The CDR3 reads CASSPGVFEAFF. For the CDR3, the DNA is TGTGCCAGTAGTCCGGGGGTGTTTGAAGCTTTCTTT. The chain combines TRBV19 with TRBJ1-1; possibly TRBD1 for D (5 bases). This CDR3 spans 12 amino acids. Trimming shortened V by 5 bases and J by 7 bases, and 11 bases separated the two germline ends. The germline gives CDR1 LNHDA, CDR2 SQIVND (reference sequence).

The gene calls are TRBV10-3 and TRBJ1-5; 8 positions match TRBD1. Germline lookup yields CDR1 ENHRY and CDR2 SYGVKD. Trimming removed 3 bases from V and 4 bases from J; junction bases left unmatched: 2. The CDR3 is 14 amino acids. CDR3 nucleotide sequence: TGTGCCATCAGTGAACGACAGGGGAATCAGCCCCAGCATTTT. Translation: CAISERQGNQPQHF.

The V and J genes are TRBV4-1 and TRBJ1-2; D is unclear. The ends were cut back, 0 bases at V and 3 bases at J, with 11 bases in the middle. Germline assignment: CDR1 MGHRA and CDR2 YSYEKL. CDR3 length: 15 residues. In DNA, the CDR3 is TGCGCCAGCAGCCAAGACGGAGGGCGGGACTATGGCTACACCTTC. It codes for CASSQDGGRDYGYTF.

The V call is TRBV27, the J call TRBJ1-5; D might be TRBD1 (6 bases). The CDR3 has 13 residues. The germline gives CDR1 MNHEY, CDR2 SMNVEV (reference sequence). Trimming removed 5 bases from V and 5 bases from J, with 10 bases in between. For the CDR3, the DNA is TGTGCCAGCAGTGTCAACAGGGATCAGCCCCAGCATTTT. Amino acid sequence: CASSVNRDQPQHF.

V usage is TRBV10-3 and J usage is TRBJ2-3, with 8 bases fitting TRBD2. Trimming cost V 9 bases and J 4 bases; bases outside gene matches: 6. The CDR3 totals 13 residues. Germline loops: CDR1 ENHRY, CDR2 SYGVKD. CDR3 residues: CAIAAGGSDTQYF. The DNA for the CDR3 is TGTGCCATTGCGGCGGGAGGTTCAGATACGCAGTATTTT.

The chain links TRBV7-9 to TRBJ1-2, with a possible D match to TRBD1 (6 bases). Germline V gives CDR1 SEHNR, CDR2 FQNEAQ (reference sequence). This CDR3 is built from 12 residues. The V end was cut by 1 base, the J end by 8 bases, with 8 bases between. CDR3 in amino acids: CASSLVGGGYTF. In DNA form, the CDR3 reads TGTGCCAGCAGCTTAGTTGGGGGCGGCTACACCTTC.

V usage is TRBV7-2 and J usage is TRBJ1-6; tentative D call: TRBD1 (5 bases). Germline V gene sequence: CDR1 SGHTA, CDR2 FQGNSA. The V gene lost 5 bases and the J gene lost 10 bases, with 18 bases spanning the gap. This CDR3 is 15 amino acids long. The CDR3 loop reads CASSLGSRAESPLHF. The CDR3 nucleotides are TGTGCCAGCAGCCTAGGGTCCAGGGCGGAGTCACCCCTCCACTTT.